These 12 T cell receptor beta chains were sequenced from one sample in a study of blood T cells in healthy people across ages. For the second PCR, which ran for about 6 to 12 cycles, a sample-barcoded 5' primer and a J-beta primer mix were used. One entry per CDR3 protein, called by TCRdb with MiXCR from the 5' RACE reads. The sample carries over a million distinct CDR3 sequences, 42% recorded once. Sequencing used blood. These receptors came from a woman between 18 and 29 years old in good health.

This chain uses TRBV5-6 with TRBJ2-7, with D perhaps matching TRBD1 (5 bases). The CDR3 totals 15 residues. V was shortened by 0 bases and J by 9 bases, with 19 bases between the two germline ends. The germline V gene has CDR1 SGHDT and CDR2 YYEEEE. CDR3 in DNA: TGTGCCAGCAGCTTGGGTGGTGACAGTGCTCAGGGGCAGTACTTC. Translation: CASSLGGDSAQGQYF.

The J gene is TRBJ1-1, the V gene TRBV5-1; TRBD1 is a possible D gene (5 bases). CDR1 and CDR2 (germline): SGHRS, YFSETQ. V lost 4 bases, J lost 0 bases, and 13 bases lay in between. The CDR3 totals 15 residues. The CDR3 coding sequence is TGCGCCAGCAGCCCTACTTCAGGGATGAACACTGAAGCTTTCTTT. Amino acids: CASSPTSGMNTEAFF.

As concerns this clonotype: At one end the junction does not follow the germline gene, possibly because of a read error. The genes are TRBV12-3 or TRBV12-4 and TRBJ2-2; D gene unclear. This CDR3 has 13 amino acids. The CDR3 loop is CASSVAVAGELFF. CDR3 coding DNA: TGTGCCAGCAGTGTAGCCGTTGCCGGGGAGCTGTTTTTT.

This clonotype was counted many times. The chain uses TRBV27 and TRBJ2-5; 11 bases align to TRBD2. With V trimmed by 2 bases and J by 2 bases, 1 base remained unmatched. CDR3 size: 15 residues. Germline V gives CDR1 MNHEY, CDR2 SMNVEV (reference sequence). The CDR3 region has the DNA TGTGCCAGCAGTTTACTAGCGGGGGGTCAAGAGACCCAGTACTTC. This codes for CASSLLAGGQETQYF.

The chain carries TRBV11-2 and TRBJ2-7, with a weak D call TRBD2 (6 bases). The CDR3 is 12 residues long. V was shortened by 8 bases and J by 8 bases, with 16 bases between the two germline ends. Germline loops: CDR1 SGHAT, CDR2 FQNNGV. The CDR3 here is CASGTSGPQQYF. The CDR3 DNA reads TGTGCCAGCGGGACGAGCGGGCCGCAGCAGTACTTC.

On this clonotype: One end of the junction fails to match germline, which may point to a read error. The chain is built from TRBV7-2 and TRBJ2-7, with D possibly matching TRBD2 (6 bases). The DNA matches TRBJ2-4 better at its end, which makes the J call doubtful. CDR1 and CDR2 from the germline V gene are SGHTA and FQGNSA. The CDR3 runs to 15 residues. Here the CDR3 reads CASSRGQAGKDIQYF. DNA of the CDR3: TGCGCCAGCAGCCGCGGGCAAGCGGGCAAAGACATTCAGTACTTC.

This sequence joins TRBV7-6 and TRBJ2-1, with 12 bases fitting TRBD2. V lost 7 bases to trimming and J lost 4 bases; unmatched junction nucleotides: 5. This CDR3 spans 15 amino acids. Per germline, CDR1 SGHVS and CDR2 FNYEAQ. The CDR3 nucleotides read TGTGCCAGCACCCGGACTAGCGGGAATTACAATGAGCAGTTCTTC. Amino acids: CASTRTSGNYNEQFF.

V usage is TRBV6-6 and J usage is TRBJ2-3, with 7 bases identical to TRBD1. CDR1 MNHNY and CDR2 SVGAGI come from the germline V gene (reference sequence). The CDR3 extends over 17 amino acids. With V trimmed by 0 bases and J by 3 bases, 9 bases remained unmatched. In DNA, the CDR3 is TGTGCCAGCAGTTACTCGAGGTATAGGGGGCGTACAGATACGCAGTATTTT. This codes for CASSYSRYRGRTDTQYF.

Only a few counts were recorded for this clonotype. V is TRBV9 and J is TRBJ2-2; D may be TRBD2 (7 bases). Germline values: CDR1 SGDLS, CDR2 YYNGEE. This CDR3 region has 16 residues. The V end lost 6 bases, the J end lost 1 base, and 16 bases lay between the germline ends. The CDR3 DNA is TGTGCCAGCAACCGGGAGGTCAGGGGGAACACCGGGGAGCTGTTTTTT. Residues: CASNREVRGNTGELFF.

The CDR3 DNA reads as TGTGCCAGCAGCTTAGCACCCCGGGGCTCAAACACTGAAGCTTTCTTT. It translates to CASSLAPRGSNTEAFF. The chain recombines TRBV7-8 with TRBJ1-1; D may be TRBD1 (5 bases). V dropped 0 bases and J dropped 2 bases, with 13 bases sitting between them. Germline CDR1 reads SGHVS; CDR2 reads FQNEAQ. CDR3 length: 16 amino acids.

The chain recombines TRBV27 with TRBJ2-2, with D possibly TRBD1 on 7 matching bases. Trimming stripped 11 bases from V and 2 bases from J, with 21 bases between. CDR1 MNHEY and CDR2 SMNVEV come from the germline V gene (reference sequence). The CDR3 spans 16 residues. The chain's CDR3 is CASGPRGTANTGELFF. The CDR3 bases are TGTGCCTCCGGACCCCGGGGGACAGCAAACACCGGGGAGCTGTTTTTT.

The CDR3 DNA follows: TGTGCCAGCAGGGGGTATAGCGGGAGGGGAACAGATACGCAGTATTTT. Its protein is CASRGYSGRGTDTQYF. The chain employs TRBV12-3 or TRBV12-4 and TRBJ2-3; 11 bases are shared with TRBD2. V dropped 6 bases and J dropped 3; count of bases not matched to a gene: 8. The CDR3 has 16 amino acids.